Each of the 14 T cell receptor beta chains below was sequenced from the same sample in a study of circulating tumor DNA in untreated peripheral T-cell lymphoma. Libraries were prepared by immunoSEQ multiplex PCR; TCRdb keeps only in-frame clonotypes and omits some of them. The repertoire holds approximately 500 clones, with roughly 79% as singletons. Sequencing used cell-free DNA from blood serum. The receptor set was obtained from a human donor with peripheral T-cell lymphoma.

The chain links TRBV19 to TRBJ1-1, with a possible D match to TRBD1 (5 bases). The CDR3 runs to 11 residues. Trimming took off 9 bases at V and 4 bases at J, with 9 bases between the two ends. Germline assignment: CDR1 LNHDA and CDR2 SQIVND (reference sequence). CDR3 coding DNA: TGTGCCAGCCAGGGTAGCACTGAAGCTTTCTTT. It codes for CASQGSTEAFF. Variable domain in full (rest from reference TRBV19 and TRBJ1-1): DGGITQSPKYLFRKEGQNVTLSCEQNLNHDAMYWYRQDPGQGLRLIYYSQIVNDFQKGDIAEGYSVSREKKESFPLTVTSAQKNPTAFYLCASQGSTEAFFGQGTRLTVV.

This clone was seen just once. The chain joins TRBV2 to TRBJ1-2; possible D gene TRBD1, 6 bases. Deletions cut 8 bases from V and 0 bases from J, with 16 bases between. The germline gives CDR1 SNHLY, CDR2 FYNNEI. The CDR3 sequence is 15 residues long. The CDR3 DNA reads TGTGCCAGCGGGGACACCTATCTTTCTAACTATGGCTACACCTTC. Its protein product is CASGDTYLSNYGYTF.

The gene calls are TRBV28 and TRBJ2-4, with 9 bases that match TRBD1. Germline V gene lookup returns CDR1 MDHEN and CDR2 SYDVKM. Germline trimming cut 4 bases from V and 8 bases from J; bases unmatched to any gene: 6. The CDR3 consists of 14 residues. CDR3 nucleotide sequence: TGTGCCAGCAGTTCCACAGGGGGCGGTTACATTCAGTACTTC. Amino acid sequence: CASSSTGGGYIQYF.

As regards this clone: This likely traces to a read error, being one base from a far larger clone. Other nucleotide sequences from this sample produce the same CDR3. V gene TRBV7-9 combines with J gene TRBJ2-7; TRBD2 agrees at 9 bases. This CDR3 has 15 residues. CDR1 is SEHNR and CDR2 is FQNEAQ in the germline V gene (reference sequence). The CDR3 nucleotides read TGTGCCAGCAGCTCGAGACTAGCGGATATTTACGAGCAGTACTTT. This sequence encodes CASSSRLADIYEQYF.

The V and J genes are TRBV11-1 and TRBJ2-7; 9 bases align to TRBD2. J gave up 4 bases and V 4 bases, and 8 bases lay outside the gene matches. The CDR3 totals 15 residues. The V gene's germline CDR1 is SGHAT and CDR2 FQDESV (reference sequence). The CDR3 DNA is TGTGCCAGCAGCTCGAGACTAGCGGATATTTACGAGCAGTACTTC. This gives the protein CASSSRLADIYEQYF. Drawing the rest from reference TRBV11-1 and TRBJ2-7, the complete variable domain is EAEVAQSPRYKITEKSQAVAFWCDPISGHATLYWYRQILGQGPELLVQFQDESVVDDSQLPKDRFSAERLKGVDSTLKIQPAELGDSAMYLCASSSRLADIYEQYFGPGTRLTVT.

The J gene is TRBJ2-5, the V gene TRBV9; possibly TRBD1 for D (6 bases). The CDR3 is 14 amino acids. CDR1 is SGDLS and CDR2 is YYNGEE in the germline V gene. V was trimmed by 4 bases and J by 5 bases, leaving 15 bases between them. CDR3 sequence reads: CASSYDRIDETQYF. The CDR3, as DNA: TGTGCCAGCAGCTATGACAGGATAGATGAGACCCAGTACTTC.

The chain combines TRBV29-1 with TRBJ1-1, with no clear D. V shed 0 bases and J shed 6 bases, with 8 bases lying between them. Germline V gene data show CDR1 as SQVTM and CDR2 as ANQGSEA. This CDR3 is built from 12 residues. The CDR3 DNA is TGCAGCGTTGAAGATCCTGGGTCTGAAGCTTTCTTT. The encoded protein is CSVEDPGSEAFF. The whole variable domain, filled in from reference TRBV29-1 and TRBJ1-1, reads SAVISQKPSRDICQRGTSLTIQCQVDSQVTMMFWYRQQPGQSLTLIATANQGSEATYESGFVIDKFPISRPNLTFSTLTVSNMSPEDSSIYLCSVEDPGSEAFFGQGTRLTVV.

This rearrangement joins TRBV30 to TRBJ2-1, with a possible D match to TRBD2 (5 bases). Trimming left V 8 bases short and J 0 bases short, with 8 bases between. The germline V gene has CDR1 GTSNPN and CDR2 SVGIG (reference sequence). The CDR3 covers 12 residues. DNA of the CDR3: TGTGCCCGGGATTCCTCCTACAATGAGCAGTTCTTC. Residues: CARDSSYNEQFF. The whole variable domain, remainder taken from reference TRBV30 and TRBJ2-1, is SQTIHQWPATLVQPVGSPLSLECTVEGTSNPNLYWYRQAAGRGLQLLFYSVGIGQISSEVPQNLSASRPQDRQFILSSKKLLLSDSGFYLCARDSSYNEQFFGPGTRLTVL.

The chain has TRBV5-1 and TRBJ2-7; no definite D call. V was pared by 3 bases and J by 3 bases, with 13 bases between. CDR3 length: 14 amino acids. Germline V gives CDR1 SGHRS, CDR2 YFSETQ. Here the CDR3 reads CASSWNDPFYEQYF. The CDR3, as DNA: TGCGCCAGCAGCTGGAACGACCCCTTCTACGAGCAGTACTTC.

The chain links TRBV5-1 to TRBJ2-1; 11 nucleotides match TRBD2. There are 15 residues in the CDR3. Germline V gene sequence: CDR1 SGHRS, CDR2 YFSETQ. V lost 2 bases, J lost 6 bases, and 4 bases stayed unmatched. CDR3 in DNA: TGCGCCAGCAGCTTTACTAGCGGGAGTTCCAATGAGCAGTTCTTC. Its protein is CASSFTSGSSNEQFF.

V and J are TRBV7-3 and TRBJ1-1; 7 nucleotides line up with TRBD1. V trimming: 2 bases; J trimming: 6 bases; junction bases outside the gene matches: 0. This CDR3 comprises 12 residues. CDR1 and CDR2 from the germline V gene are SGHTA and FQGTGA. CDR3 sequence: CASSLGTAEAFF. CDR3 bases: TGTGCCAGCAGCTTAGGGACAGCTGAAGCTTTCTTT.

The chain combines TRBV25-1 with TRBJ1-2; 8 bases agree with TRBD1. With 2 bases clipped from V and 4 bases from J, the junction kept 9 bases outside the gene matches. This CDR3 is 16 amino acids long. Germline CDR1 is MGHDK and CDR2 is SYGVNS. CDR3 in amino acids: CASSEGQGSISYGYTF. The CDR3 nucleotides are TGTGCCAGCAGTGAAGGACAGGGTTCGATCTCCTATGGCTACACCTTC.

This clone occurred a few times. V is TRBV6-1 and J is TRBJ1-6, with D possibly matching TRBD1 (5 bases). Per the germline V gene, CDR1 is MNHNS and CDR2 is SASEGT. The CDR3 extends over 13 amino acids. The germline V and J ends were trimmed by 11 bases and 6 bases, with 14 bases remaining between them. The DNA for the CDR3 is TGTGCCGCCACGGGACGGACTAATTCACCCCTCCACTTT. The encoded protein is CAATGRTNSPLHF.

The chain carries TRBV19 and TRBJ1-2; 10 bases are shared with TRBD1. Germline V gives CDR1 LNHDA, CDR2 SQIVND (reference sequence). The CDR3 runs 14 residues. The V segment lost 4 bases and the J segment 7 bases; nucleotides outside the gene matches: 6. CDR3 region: CASSTDRGLAGYTF. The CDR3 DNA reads TGTGCCAGTAGTACCGACAGGGGGCTTGCTGGCTACACCTTC.